Listed here are 28 T cell receptor beta chains from one sample, sequenced in a study of CD8+ T cells in alopecia areata. Investigators isolated RNA and reverse transcribed it into cDNA to act as the sequencing template. TCRdb's table, derived via immunoSEQ multiplex PCR, lists solely in-frame clones and lacks some. The sample has around 120,000 clones, roughly 68% seen once. Source material: CD4+ T cells sorted from blood. The receptors were sampled from a human donor in good health.

The rearrangement joins TRBV6-5 to TRBJ2-5; 9 bases map to TRBD2. CDR1 MNHEY and CDR2 SVGAGI come from the germline V gene. The CDR3 runs to 16 residues. Losses at the gene ends were 0 bases for V and 7 bases for J; bases not matched to a gene: 9. CDR3 residues: CASSYSGSGGRGTQYF. The CDR3 DNA follows: TGTGCCAGCAGTTACTCGGGTAGCGGGGGCCGGGGGACCCAGTACTTC.

This clone was seen a few times. The chain is built from TRBV19 and TRBJ2-1, with 15 bases aligning to TRBD2. The V gene's germline CDR1 is LNHDA and CDR2 SQIVND (reference sequence). V trimming: 3 bases; J trimming: 7 bases; junction bases outside the gene matches: 7. The CDR3 covers 17 residues. CDR3 nucleotide sequence: TGTGCCAGTAGTATCGGGACTAGCGGGGGGTCGCAAAATGAGCAGTTCTTC. Translating gives CASSIGTSGGSQNEQFF.

The CDR3 DNA reads TGTGCCAGCAGCCCCGGGGAGACCCAGTACTTC. Translated: CASSPGETQYF. The V and J genes are TRBV7-7 and TRBJ2-5; D gene unclear. V was clipped by 5 bases and J by 5 bases, with 6 bases between them. CDR1 and CDR2 from the germline V gene are SSHAT and FNYEAQ (reference sequence). The CDR3 runs to 11 residues. Combining the CDR3 with reference TRBV7-7 and TRBJ2-5 gives the whole variable domain GAGVSQSPRYKVTKRGQDVTLRCDPISSHATLYWYQQALGQGPEFLTYFNYEAQPDKSGLPSDRFSAERPEGSISTLTIQRTEQRDSAMYRCASSPGETQYFGPGTRLLVL.

In its sample, this clone was seen a few times. The chain employs TRBV30 and TRBJ2-4; TRBD2 is a possible D gene (6 bases). Deletions cut 5 bases from V and 4 bases from J, with 15 bases between. CDR1 and CDR2 from the germline V gene are GTSNPN and SVGIG (reference sequence). This CDR3 spans 14 amino acids. The CDR3 sequence: CAWDPGLGKNIQYF. In DNA, the CDR3 is TGTGCCTGGGATCCGGGACTCGGGAAAAACATTCAGTACTTC.

V usage is TRBV30 and J usage is TRBJ1-3; D call uncertain. V lost 1 base and J 4 bases, leaving 8 bases between the germline ends. Germline V gene data show CDR1 as GTSNPN and CDR2 as SVGIG (reference sequence). The CDR3 length is 13 residues. CDR3 amino acids: CAWSEQLGNTIYF. CDR3 DNA: TGTGCCTGGAGTGAACAGTTAGGAAACACCATATATTTT.

V gene TRBV5-4 combines with J gene TRBJ2-5; 9 bases map to TRBD1. The CDR3 has 15 amino acids. The V and J ends lost 5 bases and 4 bases, in that order; junction bases with no gene match: 9. Germline V CDR1 and CDR2: SGHNT, YYREEE (reference sequence). The CDR3 DNA follows: TGTGCCAGCAGTTTACAACAGGGGGCCGGAGAGACCCAGTACTTC. Amino acids: CASSLQQGAGETQYF.

This clone was observed a single time. This chain uses TRBV18 with TRBJ2-5; 10 nucleotides line up with TRBD1. The CDR3 runs to 14 residues. The V gene end was trimmed by 4 bases and the J gene end by 3 bases; junction bases not matched to a gene: 2. Germline V gene lookup returns CDR1 KGHSH and CDR2 LQKENI. CDR3 nucleotides: TGTGCCAGCTCACAGGGACAGGGGAAAGAGACCCAGTACTTC. Residues: CASSQGQGKETQYF.

This clone was detected only once. The gene calls are TRBV7-9 and TRBJ1-1; D is unclear. V dropped 1 base and J dropped 4 bases, with 10 bases sitting between them. CDR3 length equals 14 residues. Germline CDR1 SEHNR, CDR2 FQNEAQ (reference sequence). In nucleotides, the CDR3 is TGTGCCAGCAGCTTAGAGTACTGGGGCACTGAAGCTTTCTTT. Translation gives CASSLEYWGTEAFF. The full variable domain, completed using reference TRBV7-9 and TRBJ1-1, is DTGVSQNPRHKITKRGQNVTFRCDPISEHNRLYWYRQTLGQGPEFLTYFQNEAQLEKSRLLSDRFSAERPKGSFSTLEIQRTEQGDSAMYLCASSLEYWGTEAFFGQGTRLTVV.

V gene TRBV5-1 combines with J gene TRBJ2-3; no definite D call. Germline-derived CDR1 and CDR2 are SGHRS and YFSETQ. V was shortened by 4 bases and J by 2 bases, with 11 bases between the two germline ends. The CDR3 is made up of 14 amino acids. CDR3 sequence reads: CASSRDWNTDTQYF. DNA of the CDR3: TGCGCCAGCAGCCGTGACTGGAACACAGATACGCAGTATTTT. The full variable domain, rest sourced from reference TRBV5-1 and TRBJ2-3, is KAGVTQTPRYLIKTRGQQVTLSCSPISGHRSVSWYQQTPGQGLQFLFEYFSETQRNKGNFPGRFSGRQFSNSRSEMNVSTLELGDSALYLCASSRDWNTDTQYFGPGTRLTVL.

This sequence joins TRBV7-2 and TRBJ1-6; TRBD1 matches 7 bases. The CDR3 spans 14 residues. The junction had 5 bases not matched to a gene; V was cut back by 5 bases and J by 7 bases. Germline lookup yields CDR1 SGHTA and CDR2 FQGNSA. For the CDR3, the DNA is TGTGCCAGCAGCCCCGGGACAGCGAATTCACCCCTCCACTTT. Translating it yields CASSPGTANSPLHF.

The CDR3 DNA is TGTGCCAGCAGTTTGTACGGGACAGGGGGTTATGGCTACACCTTC. It codes for CASSLYGTGGYGYTF. The V gene is TRBV27, the J gene TRBJ1-2; TRBD1 matches at 11 bases. Germline lookup yields CDR1 MNHEY and CDR2 SMNVEV (reference sequence). The CDR3 contains 15 residues. With V trimmed by 3 bases and J by 5 bases, 5 bases remained unmatched.

The J gene is TRBJ1-3, the V gene TRBV7-6; D may be TRBD1 (6 bases). The CDR3 spans 15 residues. Germline-derived CDR1 and CDR2 are SGHVS and FNYEAQ. Trimming shortened V by 5 bases and J by 6 bases, and 17 bases separated the two germline ends. The CDR3 loop reads CASSLDWGPENTIYF. CDR3 nucleotide sequence: TGTGCCAGCAGCCTCGACTGGGGGCCCGAAAACACCATATATTTT.

The chain joins TRBV29-1 to TRBJ1-1; 7 bases line up with TRBD1. The CDR3 sequence is 12 residues long. Germline values: CDR1 SQVTM, CDR2 ANQGSEA. V shed 6 bases and J 4 bases; nucleotides not matched to a gene: 5. This chain's CDR3 is CSVPTGATEAFF. The CDR3 coding sequence is TGCAGCGTCCCTACAGGGGCCACTGAAGCTTTCTTT.

V is TRBV6-5 and J is TRBJ2-1; D uncertain. The V end lost 10 bases, the J end lost 3 bases, and 16 bases lay between the germline ends. CDR1 MNHEY and CDR2 SVGAGI come from the germline V gene. The CDR3 length is 14 residues. CDR3 residues: CATDQKSLYNEQFF. DNA for the CDR3: TGTGCCACCGATCAGAAATCCCTCTACAATGAGCAGTTCTTC.

This clone has more than one count but fewer than ten. The V call is TRBV6-6, the J call TRBJ1-5, with D possibly being TRBD1 (5 bases). Germline V gene sequence: CDR1 MNHNY, CDR2 SVGAGI (reference sequence). V was clipped by 5 bases and J by 3 bases, with 8 bases between them. The CDR3 is 13 residues long. CDR3 sequence (DNA): TGTGCCAGCAGTACAGGTCACAATCAGCCCCAGCATTTT. Translated, it gives CASSTGHNQPQHF.

The V call is TRBV19, the J call TRBJ2-7, with TRBD1 matching over 7 bases. The CDR3 spans 14 residues. The trim removed 7 bases at V and 0 bases at J, leaving 6 bases unmatched. The germline V gene encodes CDR1 LNHDA and CDR2 SQIVND (reference sequence). This CDR3 reads CASKPGQNSYEQYF. CDR3 bases: TGTGCCAGTAAGCCGGGACAGAACTCCTACGAGCAGTACTTC.

V usage is TRBV7-2 and J usage is TRBJ2-1; D may be TRBD1 (5 bases). V dropped 7 bases and J dropped 4 bases, with 14 bases sitting between them. Per germline, CDR1 SGHTA and CDR2 FQGNSA. CDR3 length: 14 residues. In DNA, the CDR3 is TGTGCCAGCACCTTCAAATCAGGGTACAATGAGCAGTTCTTC. Its protein is CASTFKSGYNEQFF.

On this clone: This specimen includes other DNA sequences encoding the same CDR3. The J gene is TRBJ1-5, the V gene TRBV25-1; no definite D call. V was trimmed by 3 bases and J by 5 bases, leaving 5 bases between them. The CDR3 is 12 amino acids. Germline V gives CDR1 MGHDK, CDR2 SYGVNS. CDR3 in amino acids: CASSDGYQPQHF. As DNA, the CDR3 is TGTGCCAGCAGTGACGGGTATCAGCCCCAGCATTTT. Complete variable domain (other parts from reference TRBV25-1 and TRBJ1-5): EADIYQTPRYLVIGTGKKITLECSQTMGHDKMYWYQQDPGMELHLIHYSYGVNSTEKGDLSSESTVSRIRTEHFPLTLESARPSHTSQYLCASSDGYQPQHFGDGTRLSIL.

On this clone itself: One junction end does not reproduce the germline sequence, and a read error may be involved. The chain is built from TRBV5-8 and TRBJ2-3, with 7 bases fitting TRBD1. Germline V CDR1 and CDR2: SGHTS, YDEGEE. The CDR3 loop spans 13 amino acids. The chain's CDR3 is CASSFDHLRDSNF. CDR3 DNA: TGTGCCAGCAGCTTTGACCACCTTAGGGACAGTAATTTT.

There are a few counts of this clone. The V and J genes are TRBV7-2 and TRBJ2-1; a possible D gene is TRBD2 (7 bases). The V end lost 5 bases, the J end lost 6 bases, and 17 bases lay between the germline ends. This CDR3 comprises 15 residues. Germline V lookup: CDR1 SGHTA, CDR2 FQGNSA. The CDR3 bases are TGTGCCAGCAGCGCACGGACTAGGGGGGGCAATGAGCAGTTCTTC. Protein sequence: CASSARTRGGNEQFF.

CDR3 DNA: TGCAGCGTTGGGTCGGGACTAGCGGACAATGAGCAGTTCTTC. As protein: CSVGSGLADNEQFF. V and J are TRBV29-1 and TRBJ2-1, with 11 nucleotides matching TRBD2. This CDR3 comprises 14 residues. Per the germline V gene, CDR1 is SQVTM and CDR2 is ANQGSEA. V shed 4 bases, J shed 5 bases, and the junction held 4 bases outside the gene matches.

The chain recombines TRBV4-2 with TRBJ2-1, with 14 bases aligning to TRBD2. The CDR3 consists of 20 residues. Germline V gene sequence: CDR1 LGHNA, CDR2 YNFKEQ. With V trimmed by 2 bases and J by 0 bases, 9 bases remained unmatched. The CDR3 here is CASSQIGLAGGKSSYNEQFF. The CDR3 DNA reads as TGTGCCAGCAGCCAAATAGGACTAGCGGGGGGTAAAAGCTCCTACAATGAGCAGTTCTTC.

The chain is built from TRBV7-8 and TRBJ2-3; maybe TRBD2 (5 bases). The V gene's germline CDR1 is SGHVS and CDR2 FQNEAQ. The length of the CDR3 is 14 residues. V was cut by 6 bases and J by 5 bases, with 15 bases left in between. CDR3 DNA: TGTGCCAGCAGTCTTACGGGAAGAGGAGATACGCAGTATTTT. It codes for CASSLTGRGDTQYF.

J is TRBJ2-7 and V is TRBV6-5; no definite D call. Germline V gene data show CDR1 as MNHEY and CDR2 as SVGAGI. The CDR3 loop spans 14 amino acids. Trimming stripped 2 bases from V and 7 bases from J, with 15 bases between. CDR3 DNA sequence: TGTGCCAGCAGTTACAGGGCGACCACCCGGGAGCAGTACTTC. Its protein is CASSYRATTREQYF.

This clone is a singleton in its sample. The rearrangement joins TRBV29-1 to TRBJ2-2, with D possibly matching TRBD1 (6 bases). The CDR3 has 14 amino acids. Germline loops: CDR1 SQVTM, CDR2 ANQGSEA. The germline V and J ends were trimmed by 4 bases and 1 base, with 10 bases remaining between them. CDR3 amino acids: CSVVRTENTGELFF. For the CDR3, the DNA is TGCAGCGTTGTGAGGACAGAGAACACCGGGGAGCTGTTTTTT.

This clone was seen just once. The CDR3 protein is CSVAQGGHTEAFF. The CDR3, as DNA: TGCAGCGTTGCTCAGGGGGGGCACACTGAAGCTTTCTTT. The rearrangement uses TRBV29-1 and TRBJ1-1, with TRBD1 matching 7 bases. J gave up 3 bases and V 4 bases, and 5 bases lay outside the gene matches. The germline V gene encodes CDR1 SQVTM and CDR2 ANQGSEA. The CDR3 spans 13 residues.

This chain uses TRBV7-2 with TRBJ1-1; 8 bases align to TRBD1. CDR3 length: 14 amino acids. V dropped 3 bases and J dropped 4; count of bases not matched to a gene: 4. Germline V gene data show CDR1 as SGHTA and CDR2 as FQGNSA. The CDR3 DNA reads as TGTGCCAGCAGCTTTACAGGGGGTAGCACTGAAGCTTTCTTT. Encoded protein: CASSFTGGSTEAFF.

The V call is TRBV10-2, the J call TRBJ2-4, with TRBD1 as a possible D gene (5 bases). V shed 2 bases and J shed 0 bases, with 8 bases lying between them. The germline V gene has CDR1 WSHSY and CDR2 SAAADI. This CDR3 contains 15 residues. CDR3 region: CASSEGQLAKNIQYF. The CDR3 coding sequence is TGCGCCAGCAGTGAGGGACAACTAGCCAAAAACATTCAGTACTTC.